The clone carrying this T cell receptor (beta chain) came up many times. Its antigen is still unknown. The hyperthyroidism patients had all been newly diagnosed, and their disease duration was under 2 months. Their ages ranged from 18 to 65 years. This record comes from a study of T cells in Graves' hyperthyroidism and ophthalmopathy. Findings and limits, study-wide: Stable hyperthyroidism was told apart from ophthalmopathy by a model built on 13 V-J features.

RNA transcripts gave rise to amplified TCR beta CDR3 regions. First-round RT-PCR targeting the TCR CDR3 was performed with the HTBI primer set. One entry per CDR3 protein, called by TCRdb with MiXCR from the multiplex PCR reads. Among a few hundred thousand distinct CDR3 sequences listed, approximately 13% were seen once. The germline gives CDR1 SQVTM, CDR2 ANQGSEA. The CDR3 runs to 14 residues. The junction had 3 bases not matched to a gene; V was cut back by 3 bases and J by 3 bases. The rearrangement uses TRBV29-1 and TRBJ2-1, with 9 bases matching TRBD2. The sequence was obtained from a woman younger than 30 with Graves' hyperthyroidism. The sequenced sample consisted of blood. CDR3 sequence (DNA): TGCAGCGTTGATGTTAGCGGGAGCTACAATGAGCAGTTCTTC. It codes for CSVDVSGSYNEQFF.